A single T cell receptor beta chain is shown here with its context. Antigen specificity is unknown. The data stem from a study of cytomegalovirus exposure and HLA in healthy donors. Trimming removed 8 bases at V and 6 bases at J, with 10 bases between. The CDR3 loop spans 12 amino acids. Germline CDR1 is MGHDK and CDR2 is SYGVNS. The PCR made use of 60 Vbeta and 13 Jbeta primers. TCRdb's table, derived via immunoSEQ multiplex PCR, lists solely in-frame clones and lacks some. The sample includes under 85,000 clones, more than 60% of them seen just once. Regarding the study as a whole: Later analysis suggested most CMV-associated TCR beta chains were HLA-restricted. Researchers reported in a later analysis that common viral pathogens appeared linked to several top clusters. Some 150 TCR beta chains were listed as cytomegalovirus-associated. TCR beta V segments were, for the most part, productive about 87% or about 30% of the time in an earlier analysis.

Sequencing input: PBMCs. The chain is built from TRBV25-1 and TRBJ1-4, with a possible D match to TRBD1 (5 bases). This receptor was obtained from a man aged 40-49 years in good health and CMV-seronegative. CDR3 sequence reads: CASGASHEKLFF. As DNA, the CDR3 is TGTGCCAGCGGGGCATCTCATGAAAAACTGTTTTTT.